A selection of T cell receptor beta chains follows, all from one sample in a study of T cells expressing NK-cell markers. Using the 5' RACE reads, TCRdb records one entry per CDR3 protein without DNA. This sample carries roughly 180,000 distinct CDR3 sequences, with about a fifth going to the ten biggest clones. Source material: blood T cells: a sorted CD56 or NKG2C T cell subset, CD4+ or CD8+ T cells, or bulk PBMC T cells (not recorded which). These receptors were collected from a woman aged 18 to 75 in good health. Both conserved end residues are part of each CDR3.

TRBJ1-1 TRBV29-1 CSVTGGPDTEAFF
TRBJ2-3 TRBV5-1 CASSSATQGFADTQYF
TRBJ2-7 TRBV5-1 CASSLLTSEYEQYF
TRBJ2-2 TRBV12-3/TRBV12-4 CASSLNPSGTGELFF
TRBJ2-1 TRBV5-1 CASRGTPYNEQFF
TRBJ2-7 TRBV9 CASSNAGHPGEQYF
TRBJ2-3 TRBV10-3 CAISPQGFTDTQYF
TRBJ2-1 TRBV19 CASSFAGSVEQFF
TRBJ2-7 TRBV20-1 CSAHSNYEQYF
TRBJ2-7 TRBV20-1 CSADSSYEQYF
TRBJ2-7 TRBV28 CASRRWDRGREQYF
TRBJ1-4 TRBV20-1 CSAARGSEKLFF
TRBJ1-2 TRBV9 CASSVAAGGQSGYTF
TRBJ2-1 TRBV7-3 CASSILGSGRLDEQFF
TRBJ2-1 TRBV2 CASSERGGIVNEQFF
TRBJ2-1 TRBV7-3 CASSPTLSYNEQFF
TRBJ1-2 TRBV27 CASSLGGQGAYGYTF
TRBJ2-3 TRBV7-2 CASSLRLAGYYTDTQYF
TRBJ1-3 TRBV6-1 CATKPGYSGNTIYF
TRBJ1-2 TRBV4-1 CASSQEWGLGGYTF
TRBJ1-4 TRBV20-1 CSARGQGGSGEKLFF
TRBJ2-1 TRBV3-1 CASSQGKANEQFF
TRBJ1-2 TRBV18 CASSPPAHRNYGYTF
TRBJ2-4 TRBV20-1 CSARGTGRPPDF
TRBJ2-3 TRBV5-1 CASQTDYTDTQYF
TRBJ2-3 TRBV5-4 CASSFGGGRSTDTQYF
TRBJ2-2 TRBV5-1 CASNSGSDTGELFF
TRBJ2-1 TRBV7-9 CASSKGLAGVEEQFF
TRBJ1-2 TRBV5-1 CASSLGTETNYGYTF
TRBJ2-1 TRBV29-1 CSVGLAGANEQFF
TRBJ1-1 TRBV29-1 CSVYDRTNTEAFF
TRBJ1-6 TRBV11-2 CASSNDSPLHF
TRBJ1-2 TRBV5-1 CASSPRPRDGNGYTF
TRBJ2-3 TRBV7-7 CASSDRDDTQYF
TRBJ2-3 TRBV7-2 CASSRWGTTSTDTQYF
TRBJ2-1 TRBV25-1 CASSTLAGKVNEQFF
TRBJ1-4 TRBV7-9 CASSFIGARDEKLFF
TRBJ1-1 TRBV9 CASSVGQEGEAFF
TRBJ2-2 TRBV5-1 CASPWGPNTGELFF
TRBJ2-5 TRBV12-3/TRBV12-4 CASMDGAETQYF
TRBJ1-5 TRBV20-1 CSARRGTGDNQPQHF
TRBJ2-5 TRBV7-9 CASSLDSGGRGQETQYF
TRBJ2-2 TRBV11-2 CASSRIGVRAGELFF
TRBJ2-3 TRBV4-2 CASSQDGVGHTDTQYF
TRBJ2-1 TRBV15 CATSRVLLAGEVNEQFF
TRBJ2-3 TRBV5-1 CASSWTGGRRTDTQYF
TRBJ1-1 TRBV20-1 CSARDLVADKAFF
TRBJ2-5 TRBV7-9 CASTPGEETQYF
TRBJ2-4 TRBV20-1 CSASVGGRGWTKNIQYF
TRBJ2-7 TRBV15 CATSSVPSRLREGPEQYF
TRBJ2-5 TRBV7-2 CASSKGLHGETQYF
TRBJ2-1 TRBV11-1 CASTNQGGSYNEQFF
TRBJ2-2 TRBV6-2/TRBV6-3 CASSLQGYHTGELFF
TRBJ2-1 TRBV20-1 CSARAVAGEIYNEQFF
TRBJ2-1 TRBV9 CASSVGGGGAHEQFF
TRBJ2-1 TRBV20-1 CSARPTTWTSGIRAEQFF
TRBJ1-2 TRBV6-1 CASSERVRAGEDYGYTF